Reported below is one T cell receptor (beta chain). Method: immunoSEQ multiplex PCR; TCRdb's copy keeps in-frame clones and lacks some. The table has fewer than 130,000 clones, 88% seen once. This sample stems from a study of control samples from healthy donors and cancer patients. The CDR3 sequence is 12 residues long. CDR1 and CDR2 (germline): SGHDT, YYEEEE. V was pared by 5 bases and J by 6 bases, with 11 bases between. Sequencing used PBMCs. The genes are TRBV5-6 and TRBJ1-1, with D possibly matching TRBD1 (6 bases). The source of this sequence is a woman aged 55-70 years with lung cancer. The CDR3 is CASSQGGAEAFF. CDR3 bases: TGTGCCAGCAGTCAAGGGGGGGCTGAAGCTTTCTTT.